One and the same sample provided the 29 T cell receptor beta chains below, sequenced in a study of T-cell memory formation after mild COVID-19. One entry per CDR3 protein, called by TCRdb with MiXCR from the 5' RACE reads. The top ten hold roughly 24% of the sample, which has some 130,000 distinct CDR3 sequences, around 27% seen once. The sequenced material came from PBMCs or a T cell subset sorted from them (not recorded which). These receptors originate from an adult woman who had mild COVID-19 (a few samples of this study predate the infection). Cell type and time point are not known.

This chain joins TRBV4-2 and TRBJ2-2; maybe TRBD1 (6 bases). Trimming shortened V by 3 bases and J by 5 bases, and 19 bases separated the two germline ends. The CDR3 loop spans 17 amino acids. The germline CDR1 and CDR2 sequences are LGHNA and YNFKEQ. The CDR3 sequence: CASSHQLPGQGTGELFF. The CDR3, as DNA: TGTGCCAGCAGCCACCAACTCCCGGGACAAGGGACCGGGGAGCTGTTTTTT.

By proportion, this clonotype is medium-sized. The chain couples TRBV11-2 to TRBJ2-7, with D maybe TRBD2 (5 bases). The CDR3 has 16 residues. Germline loops: CDR1 SGHAT, CDR2 FQNNGV. V dropped 5 bases and J dropped 0 bases, with 17 bases sitting between them. The chain's CDR3 is CASSPKVRDSSYEQYF. CDR3 coding DNA: TGTGCCAGCAGCCCCAAAGTGAGGGATAGCTCCTACGAGCAGTACTTC.

The gene calls are TRBV27 and TRBJ1-2; D remains unclear. Germline V gene lookup returns CDR1 MNHEY and CDR2 SMNVEV (reference sequence). The CDR3 consists of 13 residues. V was pared by 2 bases and J by 4 bases, with 8 bases between. The CDR3 bases are TGTGCCAGCAGTTTAAACAGTTTCTATGGCTACACCTTC. It is translated as CASSLNSFYGYTF.

The rearrangement links TRBV20-1 to TRBJ2-7; 8 bases agree with TRBD2. CDR3 size: 15 residues. The germline V gene encodes CDR1 DFQATT and CDR2 SNEGSKA (reference sequence). J lost 4 bases, V lost 0 bases, and 8 bases had no gene match. In nucleotides, the CDR3 is TGCAGTGCTAGAGATGGTAGGGCTAGCGGGTACGAGCAGTACTTC. Its translation: CSARDGRASGYEQYF.

V gene TRBV20-1 combines with J gene TRBJ2-5, with 11 nucleotides matching TRBD2. J gave up 3 bases and V 6 bases, and 9 bases lay outside the gene matches. The germline V gene encodes CDR1 DFQATT and CDR2 SNEGSKA (reference sequence). CDR3 size: 15 residues. CDR3 loop: CSADGLAGAKETQYF. CDR3 coding DNA: TGCAGTGCCGATGGACTAGCGGGCGCTAAAGAGACCCAGTACTTC.

The chain combines TRBV9 with TRBJ2-3; 8 nucleotides line up with TRBD2. The CDR3 is 16 amino acids. Germline values: CDR1 SGDLS, CDR2 YYNGEE. Germline trimming cut 4 bases from V and 1 base from J; bases unmatched to any gene: 8. The CDR3 reads CASSPSSGGGTDTQYF. Here the CDR3 DNA reads TGTGCCAGCAGCCCCAGTTCGGGGGGGGGCACAGATACGCAGTATTTT.

The V and J genes are TRBV6-5 and TRBJ1-6; D remains ambiguous. Between the trimmed V and J ends, which lost 2 bases and 8 bases, there was a span of 7 bases. Germline V gene data show CDR1 as MNHEY and CDR2 as SVGAGI. The length of the CDR3 is 13 residues. The CDR3 DNA reads TGTGCCAGCAGTTACACGGCCCATTCACCCCTCCACTTT. Translating it yields CASSYTAHSPLHF.

This clonotype was seen more than once but under ten times. The chain combines TRBV27 with TRBJ2-1; D perhaps matches TRBD2 (5 bases). The CDR3 covers 16 residues. Trimming took off 2 bases at V and 0 bases at J, with 11 bases between the two ends. The germline CDR1 and CDR2 sequences are MNHEY and SMNVEV (reference sequence). Here the CDR3 reads CASSLPPGSSYNEQFF. The CDR3 DNA reads TGTGCCAGCAGTTTACCCCCGGGGAGCTCCTACAATGAGCAGTTCTTC.

In its sample, this clonotype was seen a few times. This chain joins TRBV15 and TRBJ2-1; D remains ambiguous. Trimming left V 8 bases short and J 6 bases short, with 20 bases between. The CDR3 sequence is 15 residues long. Germline V gene data show CDR1 as LNHNV and CDR2 as YYDKDF (reference sequence). CDR3 sequence reads: CATPASASRSNEQFF. The CDR3 nucleotides are TGTGCCACCCCAGCGAGTGCTTCCCGATCCAATGAGCAGTTCTTC.

This clonotype was observed a handful of times. The V and J genes are TRBV9 and TRBJ2-5, with D perhaps matching TRBD1 (6 bases). The V end was cut by 4 bases, the J end by 3 bases, with 16 bases between. Germline values: CDR1 SGDLS, CDR2 YYNGEE. There are 15 residues in the CDR3. The CDR3 bases are TGTGCCAGCAGCCATTCGCCTGAGGGGGAAGAGACCCAGTACTTC. It encodes CASSHSPEGEETQYF.

This clonotype was counted between two and nine times. The chain joins TRBV12-3 or TRBV12-4 to TRBJ2-5, with 7 bases lining up with TRBD1. Trimming took 6 bases from V and 2 from J; bases not matched to a gene: 6. This CDR3 spans 14 amino acids. The CDR3 DNA reads TGTGCCAGCAGCTCCGGGACAGATCAAGAGACCCAGTACTTC. The encoded protein is CASSSGTDQETQYF.

J is TRBJ1-6 and V is TRBV4-1, with D maybe TRBD1 (6 bases). CDR3 length equals 14 residues. Trimming took off 2 bases at V and 10 bases at J, with 12 bases between the two ends. CDR1 and CDR2 from the germline V gene are MGHRA and YSYEKL. The CDR3 sequence: CASSQYRAPSPLHF. CDR3 coding DNA: TGCGCCAGCAGCCAATACAGGGCCCCCTCACCCCTCCACTTT.

V is TRBV7-9 and J is TRBJ2-2; D is unresolved. Looked up from germline, CDR1 is SEHNR and CDR2 is FQNEAQ (reference sequence). The length of the CDR3 is 13 residues. The V end lost 5 bases, the J end lost 3 bases, and 7 bases lay between the germline ends. The CDR3 spells CASSQDHTGELFF. In DNA form, the CDR3 reads TGTGCCAGCAGCCAGGACCACACCGGGGAGCTGTTTTTT.

The chain couples TRBV5-6 to TRBJ1-1, with unresolved D. Trimming took off 0 bases at V and 1 base at J, with 7 bases between the two ends. The germline V gene encodes CDR1 SGHDT and CDR2 YYEEEE. The CDR3 is made up of 14 amino acids. The CDR3, as DNA: TGTGCCAGCAGCTTGGGTCCAGGGAACACTGAAGCTTTCTTT. Its protein is CASSLGPGNTEAFF.

This clonotype was detected a few times. The genes are TRBV4-3 and TRBJ2-7, with D possibly matching TRBD1 (5 bases). The V gene's germline CDR1 is LGHNA and CDR2 YSLEER. V was trimmed by 4 bases and J by 2 bases, leaving 12 bases between them. The CDR3 has 14 residues. The CDR3 coding sequence is TGCGCCAGCAGCCCAACGTGGGGCGCCTACGAGCAGTACTTC. Its protein is CASSPTWGAYEQYF.

This clonotype was counted between two and nine times. The chain combines TRBV5-5 with TRBJ2-5; no clear D. Per germline, CDR1 SGHKS and CDR2 YYEKEE (reference sequence). CDR3 length: 14 amino acids. Trimming pared 0 bases from V and 1 base from J, leaving 7 bases between. CDR3 coding DNA: TGTGCCAGCAGCTTGGGTCAGTTCCAAGAGACCCAGTACTTC. This gives the protein CASSLGQFQETQYF. The full variable domain, rest sourced from reference TRBV5-5 and TRBJ2-5, is DAGVTQSPTHLIKTRGQQVTLRCSPISGHKSVSWYQQVLGQGPQFIFQYYEKEERGRGNFPDRFSARQFPNYSSELNVNALLLGDSALYLCASSLGQFQETQYFGPGTRLLVL.

The gene calls are TRBV20-1 and TRBJ2-7; 7 nucleotides line up with TRBD1. Per germline, CDR1 DFQATT and CDR2 SNEGSKA (reference sequence). V dropped 2 bases and J dropped 9; count of bases not matched to a gene: 16. The CDR3 has 15 residues. CDR3 DNA: TGCAGTGCTAGACCCCTAGAAGCGACAGGGACGGGGCAGTACTTC. Protein: CSARPLEATGTGQYF.

The rearrangement uses TRBV11-3 and TRBJ2-7, with 7 bases aligning to TRBD1. The CDR3 contains 13 residues. Germline CDR1 reads SGHNT; CDR2 reads YENEEA. V trimming: 11 bases; J trimming: 6 bases; junction bases outside the gene matches: 13. For the CDR3, the DNA is TGTGCCGCCGCAGAGGGGGCTTCTGGCGAGCAGTACTTC. As protein: CAAAEGASGEQYF. Full variable domain (missing parts from reference TRBV11-3 and TRBJ2-7): EAGVVQSPRYKIIEKKQPVAFWCNPISGHNTLYWYLQNLGQGPELLIRYENEEAVDDSQLPKDRFSAERLKGVDSTLKIQPAELGDSAVYLCAAAEGASGEQYFGPGTRLTVT.

This clonotype was seen only a few times. V gene TRBV2 combines with J gene TRBJ1-1; D gene uncertain. This CDR3 has 10 amino acids. Germline V gene data show CDR1 as SNHLY and CDR2 as FYNNEI. CDR3: CGLGVTEAFF. The CDR3 region has the DNA TGTGGGCTCGGCGTGACTGAAGCTTTCTTT.

The chain carries TRBV30 and TRBJ2-7; D tentatively fits TRBD1 or TRBD2 (5 bases each). This CDR3 is built from 12 residues. V was trimmed by 4 bases and J by 4 bases, leaving 11 bases between them. Per the germline V gene, CDR1 is GTSNPN and CDR2 is SVGIG (reference sequence). The CDR3, as DNA: TGTGCCTGGAAGTACGAGGGGTACGAGCAGTACTTC. Protein product: CAWKYEGYEQYF.

The chain combines TRBV20-1 with TRBJ2-3; 7 bases align to TRBD2. The CDR3 sequence is 16 residues long. The V gene end was trimmed by 0 bases and the J gene end by 7 bases; junction bases not matched to a gene: 13. Germline assignment: CDR1 DFQATT and CDR2 SNEGSKA (reference sequence). DNA for the CDR3: TGCAGTGCTAGAGATAAGGAGACTAGCCCGTTGAATACGCAGTATTTT. Translation: CSARDKETSPLNTQYF.

This clonotype appeared a few times. The chain couples TRBV27 to TRBJ1-1; D ambiguous. V lost 5 bases, J lost 4 bases, and 14 bases lay in between. Germline CDR1 and CDR2: MNHEY and SMNVEV (reference sequence). The CDR3 spans 14 residues. The CDR3 coding sequence is TGTGCCAGCAGTGTCCGGACCGCCGCCACTGAAGCTTTCTTT. It is translated as CASSVRTAATEAFF.

This chain connects TRBV20-1 to TRBJ2-7; D is perhaps TRBD2 (5 bases). CDR3 length: 14 residues. V lost 5 bases and J 2 bases, leaving 16 bases between the germline ends. Per the germline V gene, CDR1 is DFQATT and CDR2 is SNEGSKA (reference sequence). The CDR3 is CSAGSSGAPYEQYF. The DNA for the CDR3 is TGCAGTGCTGGAAGCAGCGGAGCCCCCTACGAGCAGTACTTC.

The chain joins TRBV27 to TRBJ2-7; TRBD2 matches 13 bases. The junction had 4 bases not matched to a gene; V was cut back by 4 bases and J by 4 bases. The germline V gene encodes CDR1 MNHEY and CDR2 SMNVEV (reference sequence). The CDR3 consists of 15 residues. The CDR3 bases are TGTGCCAGCAGTTCAGGACTAGCGGGAGAATACGAGCAGTACTTC. This codes for CASSSGLAGEYEQYF.

The chain couples TRBV7-9 to TRBJ2-7; 9 nucleotides align to TRBD2. The CDR3 loop spans 18 amino acids. V was pared by 5 bases and J by 0 bases, with 14 bases of the junction left unmatched. Per germline, CDR1 SEHNR and CDR2 FQNEAQ (reference sequence). CDR3 protein: CASSPPGLAGMSSYEQYF. The CDR3 region has the DNA TGTGCCAGCAGCCCGCCGGGACTAGCCGGTATGAGCTCCTACGAGCAGTACTTC. The complete variable domain, with remaining parts taken from reference TRBV7-9 and TRBJ2-7, reads DTGVSQNPRHKITKRGQNVTFRCDPISEHNRLYWYRQTLGQGPEFLTYFQNEAQLEKSRLLSDRFSAERPKGSFSTLEIQRTEQGDSAMYLCASSPPGLAGMSSYEQYFGPGTRLTVT.

The V and J genes are TRBV7-6 and TRBJ2-7; a weak D match, TRBD2 (6 bases). This CDR3 has 14 residues. Trimming pared 6 bases from V and 1 base from J, leaving 13 bases between. The germline V gene has CDR1 SGHVS and CDR2 FNYEAQ. CDR3 sequence reads: CASRPGGGSYEQYF. In nucleotides, the CDR3 is TGTGCCAGCAGACCCGGGGGAGGATCCTACGAGCAGTACTTC.

The table lists this clonotype with a few counts. The chain carries TRBV9 and TRBJ1-5; D unresolved. The CDR3 contains 14 residues. Looked up from germline, CDR1 is SGDLS and CDR2 is YYNGEE. With 0 bases removed from V and 3 bases from J, the gap between germline ends came to 7 bases. This CDR3 is CASSVGQVNQPQHF. Written as DNA, the CDR3 is TGTGCCAGCAGCGTAGGGCAGGTCAATCAGCCCCAGCATTTT.

This chain uses TRBV7-9 with TRBJ2-2; 12 nucleotides match TRBD1. The germline gives CDR1 SEHNR, CDR2 FQNEAQ (reference sequence). V lost 4 bases to trimming and J lost 5 bases; unmatched junction nucleotides: 14. The length of the CDR3 is 19 residues. CDR3 sequence: CASSSPGQGAQSRTGELFF. The DNA of the CDR3 is TGTGCCAGCAGCTCCCCGGGACAGGGGGCGCAAAGTAGGACCGGGGAGCTGTTTTTT.

The V and J genes are TRBV2 and TRBJ1-2, with 10 bases fitting TRBD1. CDR1 and CDR2 from the germline V gene are SNHLY and FYNNEI. V trimming: 9 bases; J trimming: 10 bases; junction bases outside the gene matches: 11. CDR3 length: 13 residues. CDR3 nucleotide sequence: TGTGCCAGTTGGACTCAGGGGACAGGGGCCTACACCTTC. This codes for CASWTQGTGAYTF.